Presented here are 3 T cell receptor beta chains from one specimen sequenced in a study of cytomegalovirus exposure and HLA in healthy donors. Primers: 60 Vbeta forward and 13 Jbeta reverse. Produced via immunoSEQ multiplex PCR; TCRdb's table is partial and in-frame only. This sample's clone table lists roughly 80,000 clones. The sample taken for sequencing was PBMCs. Every receptor here comes from a girl under 18 in good health and CMV-seropositive.

The chain joins TRBV10-3 to TRBJ2-1; D call uncertain. V was clipped by 3 bases and J by 6 bases, with 3 bases between them. The germline V gene encodes CDR1 ENHRY and CDR2 SYGVKD. The CDR3 is 11 residues long. CDR3 residues: CAISDSNEQFF. CDR3 DNA sequence: TGTGCCATCAGTGACTCCAATGAGCAGTTCTTC.

The gene calls are TRBV4-1 and TRBJ2-1; 7 bases match TRBD2. CDR3 size: 15 residues. The trim removed 1 base at V and 8 bases at J, leaving 8 bases unmatched. CDR1 and CDR2 (germline): MGHRA, YSYEKL. CDR3 sequence: CASSQGLALYDEQFF. As DNA, the CDR3 is TGCGCCAGCAGCCAAGGACTAGCCCTATACGATGAGCAGTTCTTC.

The chain carries TRBV5-6 and TRBJ1-5; D remains unclear. V was pared by 1 base and J by 0 bases, with 8 bases between. The germline V gene encodes CDR1 SGHDT and CDR2 YYEEEE. The CDR3 is 15 residues long. Here the CDR3 reads CASSLTGNSNQPQHF. CDR3 nucleotide sequence: TGTGCCAGCAGCTTGACGGGAAATAGCAATCAGCCCCAGCATTTT. Full variable domain (missing parts from reference TRBV5-6 and TRBJ1-5): DAGVTQSPTHLIKTRGQQVTLRCSPKSGHDTVSWYQQALGQGPQFIFQYYEEEERQRGNFPDRFSGHQFPNYSSELNVNALLLGDSALYLCASSLTGNSNQPQHFGDGTRLSIL.